These 26 T cell receptor beta chains were sequenced from one sample in a study of blood T cell repertoires in COVID-19. Sequencing was performed with immunoSEQ multiplex PCR; in TCRdb, only in-frame clones are kept and a portion is missing. The sample consists of more than 120,000 clones, roughly 87% of them appearing once. The sample consisted of peripheral blood. The receptors here all came from a woman aged 45-59 years with acute or convalescent COVID-19.

The rearrangement uses TRBV7-9 and TRBJ1-1; D might be TRBD1 (6 bases). The germline V gene encodes CDR1 SEHNR and CDR2 FQNEAQ (reference sequence). The CDR3 has 13 amino acids. V lost 4 bases and J lost 1, with 7 bases in between. The CDR3 DNA follows: TGTGCCAGCAGCTCAGGGGCGAACACTGAAGCTTTCTTT. Translation gives CASSSGANTEAFF.

The rearrangement uses TRBV6-5 and TRBJ1-2; 8 bases align to TRBD1. This CDR3 contains 13 residues. V dropped 7 bases and J dropped 7; count of bases not matched to a gene: 8. Germline CDR1 reads MNHEY; CDR2 reads SVGAGI. The CDR3 DNA sequence: TGTGCCAGCACCCGGACAGGGATGCGTGGCTACACCTTC. Amino acids: CASTRTGMRGYTF.

This chain connects TRBV14 to TRBJ2-7; D is uncertain. This CDR3 comprises 12 residues. The germline CDR1 and CDR2 sequences are SGHDN and FVKESK. Trimming stripped 4 bases from V and 1 base from J, with 5 bases between. CDR3 DNA: TGTGCCAGCAGCCCTCAGTCCTACGAGCAGTACTTC. This sequence encodes CASSPQSYEQYF.

V gene TRBV24-1 combines with J gene TRBJ2-5; 14 nucleotides line up with TRBD2. The CDR3 totals 17 residues. From germline, CDR1 is KGHDR and CDR2 SFDVKD. V shed 1 base and J 4 bases; nucleotides not matched to a gene: 4. CDR3 in amino acids: CATSDFRGLAGAETQYF. CDR3 sequence (DNA): TGTGCCACCAGTGATTTCAGGGGACTAGCGGGAGCAGAGACCCAGTACTTC.

This chain uses TRBV29-1 with TRBJ1-3; tentatively, D is TRBD1 (5 bases). V lost 6 bases to trimming and J lost 4 bases, with 10 bases between them. Germline CDR1 SQVTM, CDR2 ANQGSEA. The CDR3 runs to 12 residues. CDR3 region: CSVQRGGNTIYF. Here the CDR3 DNA reads TGCAGCGTACAAAGGGGCGGAAACACCATATATTTT.

The genes are TRBV9 and TRBJ1-6; D call uncertain. There are 12 residues in the CDR3. The V gene's germline CDR1 is SGDLS and CDR2 YYNGEE. Trimming removed 2 bases from V and 15 bases from J, with 12 bases in between. As DNA, the CDR3 is TGTGCCAGCAGCGTCGGGTCGGGTTACCTCCACTTT. Translating it yields CASSVGSGYLHF.

The chain recombines TRBV5-4 with TRBJ2-7; 11 bases fit TRBD2. The germline gives CDR1 SGHNT, CDR2 YYREEE (reference sequence). J lost 2 bases, V lost 3 bases, and 1 base had no gene match. There are 14 residues in the CDR3. DNA of the CDR3: TGTGCCAGCAGCTCGACTAGCGGGGCCTACGAGCAGTACTTC. Protein sequence: CASSSTSGAYEQYF.

This sequence joins TRBV7-9 and TRBJ1-5; no reliable D call. Germline V gene lookup returns CDR1 SEHNR and CDR2 FQNEAQ (reference sequence). V shed 4 bases and J shed 3 bases, with 10 bases lying between them. CDR3 length: 14 residues. The CDR3 coding sequence is TGTGCCAGCAGCTCGACAAAAATCAATCAGCCCCAGCATTTT. Amino acid sequence: CASSSTKINQPQHF.

The J gene is TRBJ2-1, the V gene TRBV7-3; 9 bases are shared with TRBD2. CDR1 and CDR2 (germline): SGHTA, FQGTGA. J gave up 5 bases and V 5 bases, and 4 bases lay outside the gene matches. CDR3 length: 14 amino acids. The CDR3 DNA sequence: TGTGCCAGCAGCCTAGGACTAGCGAACAATGAGCAGTTCTTC. Its protein product is CASSLGLANNEQFF.

The chain recombines TRBV19 with TRBJ2-7; maybe TRBD1 (6 bases). V shed 5 bases and J shed 2 bases, with 13 bases lying between them. The CDR3 is 14 amino acids. Germline loops: CDR1 LNHDA, CDR2 SQIVND (reference sequence). CDR3 amino acids: CASSSGALTYEQYF. As DNA, the CDR3 is TGTGCCAGTAGTTCAGGGGCCCTTACCTACGAGCAGTACTTC.

This clone was counted only a few times. This chain connects TRBV11-2 to TRBJ2-7; 7 positions match TRBD1. The CDR3 loop spans 14 amino acids. In germline, CDR1 is SGHAT, CDR2 FQNNGV. V was clipped by 3 bases and J by 3 bases; unmatched bases: 5. The CDR3 reads CASSLGQLGYEQYF. In DNA form, the CDR3 reads TGTGCCAGCAGCTTGGGACAGCTCGGCTACGAGCAGTACTTC.

The chain uses TRBV18 and TRBJ1-2, with D possibly matching TRBD1 (5 bases). Trimming shortened V by 1 base and J by 2 bases, and 11 bases separated the two germline ends. The CDR3 consists of 15 residues. CDR1 is KGHSH and CDR2 is LQKENI in the germline V gene. The CDR3 nucleotides read TGTGCCAGCTCACCACAGGGGAGGTACAACTATGGCTACACCTTC. Its translation: CASSPQGRYNYGYTF.

The genes are TRBV3-1 (or the pseudogene TRBV3-2) and TRBJ2-7; a weak D match, TRBD2 (6 bases). The CDR3 sequence is 12 residues long. Germline values: CDR1 LGHDT, CDR2 YNNKEL (reference sequence). Deletions cut 4 bases from V and 6 bases from J, with 10 bases between. In nucleotides, the CDR3 is TGTGCCAGCAGCCCCGGGACTTTCGAGCAGTACTTC. Its translation is CASSPGTFEQYF.

The chain carries TRBV6-5 and TRBJ2-2, with TRBD2 matching 11 bases. Losses at the gene ends were 9 bases for V and 2 bases for J; bases not matched to a gene: 5. The CDR3 loop spans 15 amino acids. CDR1 is MNHEY and CDR2 is SVGAGI in the germline V gene. CDR3: CASRTSGGNTGELFF. DNA of the CDR3: TGTGCCAGTCGAACTAGCGGGGGTAACACCGGGGAGCTGTTTTTT.

The rearrangement links TRBV4-1 to TRBJ2-3; D gene ambiguous. This CDR3 contains 12 residues. The V end lost 3 bases, the J end lost 6 bases, and 7 bases lay between the germline ends. The germline gives CDR1 MGHRA, CDR2 YSYEKL. The CDR3 sequence: CASSHSADTQYF. The DNA of the CDR3 is TGCGCCAGCAGCCACTCAGCGGATACGCAGTATTTT.

This clone was detected only a few times. The V and J genes are TRBV19 and TRBJ1-4; tentatively, D is TRBD1 (6 bases). V lost 6 bases and J lost 2, with 10 bases in between. Germline V lookup: CDR1 LNHDA, CDR2 SQIVND (reference sequence). The CDR3 has 14 residues. The CDR3 region has the DNA TGTGCCAGTAGCAGGACAGTGACTAATGAAAAACTGTTTTTT. Encoded protein: CASSRTVTNEKLFF.

V and J are TRBV7-6 and TRBJ2-7; TRBD1 aligns across 10 bases. Germline CDR1 and CDR2: SGHVS and FNYEAQ. V lost 1 base, J lost 2 bases, and 2 bases stayed unmatched. The CDR3 is 15 amino acids. Here the CDR3 reads CASSLGTGGAYEQYF. The CDR3 bases are TGTGCCAGCAGCTTAGGGACAGGGGGAGCCTACGAGCAGTACTTC.

The V call is TRBV27, the J call TRBJ1-1; the D is unclear. This CDR3 contains 15 residues. Per germline, CDR1 MNHEY and CDR2 SMNVEV (reference sequence). V shed 0 bases and J shed 4 bases, with 12 bases lying between them. The DNA for the CDR3 is TGTGCCAGCAGTTTATCGGCGGGGTGGAGCACTGAAGCTTTCTTT. It yields the protein CASSLSAGWSTEAFF.

The V call is TRBV5-5, the J call TRBJ1-1, with 8 bases matching TRBD1. Germline values: CDR1 SGHKS, CDR2 YYEKEE (reference sequence). Trimming at V came to 4 bases and at J to 4 bases, leaving 12 bases not matched to a gene. The CDR3 has 16 amino acids. CDR3 coding DNA: TGTGCCAGCAGCCTCTCAGGGGGCGGCTCTTCCACTGAAGCTTTCTTT. This gives the protein CASSLSGGGSSTEAFF.

The rearrangement joins TRBV6-6 to TRBJ2-1; 13 positions agree with TRBD2. There are 17 residues in the CDR3. V lost 5 bases to trimming and J lost 6 bases; unmatched junction nucleotides: 10. Germline V CDR1 and CDR2: MNHNY, SVGAGI (reference sequence). Here the CDR3 reads CASSPLAGTSGINEQFF. The CDR3 DNA reads TGTGCCAGCAGTCCCCTCGCCGGGACTAGCGGGATCAATGAGCAGTTCTTC.

This clone is a singleton in its sample. The gene calls are TRBV3-1 (or the pseudogene TRBV3-2) and TRBJ2-1, with 8 bases lining up with TRBD2. Germline CDR1 and CDR2: LGHDT and YNNKEL (reference sequence). The CDR3 contains 16 residues. V gave up 0 bases and J gave up 4 bases; unmatched junction bases: 5. The CDR3 sequence is CASSQDRSGGYNEQFF. CDR3 coding DNA: TGTGCCAGCAGCCAAGATAGGAGCGGGGGATACAATGAGCAGTTCTTC.

The chain couples TRBV5-1 to TRBJ2-7, with D unclear. Germline values: CDR1 SGHRS, CDR2 YFSETQ. The CDR3 covers 14 residues. The ends were cut back, 0 bases at V and 2 bases at J, with 9 bases in the middle. CDR3 in amino acids: CASSLDILAYEQYF. CDR3 bases: TGCGCCAGCAGCTTGGACATCCTCGCCTACGAGCAGTACTTC.

The chain recombines TRBV4-1 with TRBJ1-1, with 8 nucleotides matching TRBD1. The V gene end was trimmed by 4 bases and the J gene end by 10 bases; junction bases not matched to a gene: 20. CDR3 length: 17 amino acids. CDR1 is MGHRA and CDR2 is YSYEKL in the germline V gene. The CDR3 is CASSPVGDRKKGASAFF. For the CDR3, the DNA is TGCGCCAGCAGCCCCGTGGGGGACAGGAAAAAGGGTGCGTCAGCTTTCTTT.

This clone occurred a few times. The gene calls are TRBV7-9 and TRBJ1-5; D is ambiguous. Per the germline V gene, CDR1 is SEHNR and CDR2 is FQNEAQ (reference sequence). There are 15 residues in the CDR3. Trimming cost V 5 bases and J 1 base, with 12 bases left between them. CDR3 sequence (DNA): TGTGCCAGCAGCACCGAACGGGAGAGCAATCAGCCCCAGCATTTT. Translated, it gives CASSTERESNQPQHF.

This rearrangement joins TRBV5-1 to TRBJ1-4, with unresolved D. The germline V and J ends were trimmed by 1 base and 8 bases, with 12 bases remaining between them. This CDR3 region has 14 residues. The V gene's germline CDR1 is SGHRS and CDR2 YFSETQ. The CDR3 spells CASSLSGVAEKLFF. The CDR3 DNA is TGCGCCAGCAGCTTGTCCGGGGTGGCAGAAAAACTGTTTTTT. The complete variable domain, with remaining parts taken from reference TRBV5-1 and TRBJ1-4, reads KAGVTQTPRYLIKTRGQQVTLSCSPISGHRSVSWYQQTPGQGLQFLFEYFSETQRNKGNFPGRFSGRQFSNSRSEMNVSTLELGDSALYLCASSLSGVAEKLFFGSGTQLSVL.

This chain uses TRBV20-1 with TRBJ2-3; D gene uncertain. Per the germline V gene, CDR1 is DFQATT and CDR2 is SNEGSKA (reference sequence). The V end was cut by 3 bases, the J end by 8 bases, with 12 bases between. The CDR3 contains 12 residues. The CDR3 nucleotides read TGCAGTGCTAGTTCAGGAATGGGTACGCAGTATTTT. It is translated as CSASSGMGTQYF.